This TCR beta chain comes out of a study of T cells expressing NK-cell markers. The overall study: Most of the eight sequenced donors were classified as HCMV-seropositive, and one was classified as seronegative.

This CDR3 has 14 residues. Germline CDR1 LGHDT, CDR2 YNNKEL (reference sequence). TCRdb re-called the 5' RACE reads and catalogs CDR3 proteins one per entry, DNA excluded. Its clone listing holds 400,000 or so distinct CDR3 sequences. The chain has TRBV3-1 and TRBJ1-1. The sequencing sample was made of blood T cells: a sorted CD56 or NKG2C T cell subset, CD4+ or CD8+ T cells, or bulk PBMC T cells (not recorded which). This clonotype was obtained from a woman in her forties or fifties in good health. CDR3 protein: CASSQYGHDTEAFF.